The 5 T cell receptor beta chains below come from one sample, sequenced in a study of memory CD4+ T cells and cytomegalovirus serostatus. The method was immunoSEQ multiplex PCR; TCRdb's version includes in-frame clones alone and lacks a portion of them. The sample includes about 42,000 clones, 65% to 80% of them seen just once. The sort gate was single viable CD3+CD4+CD8-CD45RO+ cells for memory CD4+ T cells. Sequenced material: memory CD4+ T cells from blood. The source of these receptors is an adult in good health and CMV-seronegative.

The J gene is TRBJ1-6, the V gene TRBV6-6, with 7 bases identical to TRBD1. Germline V lookup: CDR1 MNHNY, CDR2 SVGAGI (reference sequence). The CDR3 has 15 amino acids. V lost 5 bases, J lost 7 bases, and 8 bases stayed unmatched. The CDR3: CASSLQGIRNSPLHF. In DNA, the CDR3 is TGTGCCAGCAGTCTACAGGGGATAAGGAATTCACCCCTCCACTTT.

In this sample, this clone turned up a few times. J is TRBJ1-1 and V is TRBV4-2, with D unresolved. CDR1 and CDR2 (germline): LGHNA, YNFKEQ. The V and J ends lost 4 bases and 6 bases respectively, with 12 bases between them. The CDR3 is 13 residues long. CDR3 nucleotides: TGTGCCAGCAGCCGCGGCCAAGAAGCTGAAGCTTTCTTT. This translates into CASSRGQEAEAFF.

Only a few counts were recorded for this clone. This rearrangement joins TRBV2 to TRBJ2-2; D is perhaps TRBD1 (6 bases). The CDR3 sequence is 13 residues long. Trimming left V 5 bases short and J 6 bases short, with 10 bases between. The germline CDR1 and CDR2 sequences are SNHLY and FYNNEI. CDR3 residues: CASSFGGPGELFF. The CDR3 nucleotides read TGTGCCAGCAGTTTTGGGGGCCCCGGGGAGCTGTTTTTT.

Here the CDR3 DNA reads TGTGCCAGCAGTTTTCCTTCAGCCTACGAGCAGTACTTC. This codes for CASSFPSAYEQYF. The chain is built from TRBV28 and TRBJ2-7, with unresolved D. With 3 bases removed from V and 2 bases from J, the gap between germline ends came to 8 bases. Per germline, CDR1 MDHEN and CDR2 SYDVKM. This CDR3 spans 13 amino acids.

This rearrangement joins TRBV20-1 to TRBJ2-5; a weak D match, TRBD1 (5 bases). V was clipped by 6 bases and J by 3 bases, with 8 bases between them. This CDR3 comprises 11 residues. Germline V gene sequence: CDR1 DFQATT, CDR2 SNEGSKA (reference sequence). CDR3 in amino acids: CSAWTKETQYF. The CDR3 DNA reads TGCAGTGCATGGACAAAAGAGACCCAGTACTTC.